This T cell receptor beta chain was captured by sequencing in a study of T cells after yellow fever vaccination. Broader study findings: The booster saw the reappearance of most primary-vaccination clones (around 96% CD4, about 88% CD8). The study found a weaker secondary response that peaked faster, day 5 versus 15. Some clonotypes, a small share, were shared between CD4 and CD8 compartments.

TCRdb reprocessed the 5' RACE reads with MiXCR, giving one entry per CDR3 protein. The table shows 200,000 to 300,000 distinct CDR3 sequences, with over 10% occurring only once. This CDR3 is built from 16 residues. Germline CDR1 and CDR2: DFQATT and SNEGSKA (reference sequence). V was trimmed by 5 bases and J by 0 bases, leaving 17 bases between them. As to this clonotype: Its antigen is undetermined.

This chain joins TRBV20-1 and TRBJ2-1; D is possibly TRBD2 (6 bases). Sample: CD4+ T cells sorted from PBMCs, taken 45 days after the yellow fever booster vaccination. This sequence was found in a man aged 25-45 years who received the YFV17D yellow fever vaccine. The CDR3: CSALTSSASSYNEQFF. The CDR3, as DNA: TGCAGTGCTTTGACGTCTAGCGCAAGCTCCTACAATGAGCAGTTCTTC.